Listed here are 31 T cell receptor beta chains from one sample, sequenced in a study of cytomegalovirus exposure and HLA in healthy donors. The PCR ran on 60 Vbeta and 13 Jbeta primers. Repertoires were generated with immunoSEQ multiplex PCR, while TCRdb's copy carries only in-frame clones and drops some. Among about 95,000 clones listed, just under 70% were seen once. What was sequenced was PBMCs. These receptors all come from a woman aged 45-65 years in good health and CMV-seropositive.

This rearrangement joins TRBV5-1 to TRBJ2-1; possible D gene TRBD2, 5 bases. The CDR3 sequence is 17 residues long. CDR1 and CDR2 (germline): SGHRS, YFSETQ. V lost 4 bases to trimming and J lost 0 bases, with 17 bases between them. This chain's CDR3 is CASSRRMGSNSYNEQFF. The CDR3 nucleotides are TGCGCCAGCAGCCGACGGATGGGGAGTAACTCCTACAATGAGCAGTTCTTC.

The J gene is TRBJ1-5, the V gene TRBV18; D ambiguous. V was clipped by 4 bases and J by 4 bases, with 8 bases between them. CDR1 and CDR2 (germline): KGHSH, LQKENI. This CDR3 is built from 13 residues. The CDR3 sequence: CASSLGQNQPQHF. The CDR3, as DNA: TGTGCCAGCTCACTGGGCCAAAATCAGCCCCAGCATTTT. Full variable domain (outside the CDR3, taken from reference TRBV18 and TRBJ1-5): NAGVMQNPRHLVRRRGQEARLRCSPMKGHSHVYWYRQLPEEGLKFMVYLQKENIIDESGMPKERFSAEFPKEGPSILRIQQVVRGDSAAYFCASSLGQNQPQHFGDGTRLSIL.

Only one count was recorded for this clone. An end of the junction differs from the germline gene, which may be a read error. Other nucleotide sequences from this sample produce the same CDR3. This chain uses TRBV5-1 with TRBJ2-5; TRBD1 aligns across 9 bases. This CDR3 is 16 amino acids long. Germline V lookup: CDR1 SGHRS, CDR2 YFSETQ. The CDR3 is CASSLGGTGSGETQYF. Here the CDR3 DNA reads TGCGCCAGCAGCTTGGGTGGGACAGGGTCTGGTGAGACCCAATACTTC.

The rearrangement uses TRBV27 and TRBJ2-7, with D maybe TRBD1 (6 bases). Germline lookup yields CDR1 MNHEY and CDR2 SMNVEV (reference sequence). V was shortened by 4 bases and J by 2 bases, with 15 bases between the two germline ends. CDR3 length: 15 residues. The CDR3, as DNA: TGTGCCAGCAGTTCAGCCGGGACACCAACCTACGAGCAGTACTTC. Its protein is CASSSAGTPTYEQYF.

This clone was counted between two and nine times. The rearrangement uses TRBV7-2 and TRBJ2-7; TRBD2 might be the D (5 bases). CDR1 and CDR2 from the germline V gene are SGHTA and FQGNSA. The CDR3 covers 13 residues. V gave up 5 bases and J gave up 11 bases, with 19 bases separating them. The CDR3 nucleotides read TGTGCCAGCAGCCAGGAGGTGGGGAAGGTCGAGTACTTC. It yields the protein CASSQEVGKVEYF.

The CDR3 reads CASSLFRLAGGGGTQYF. The CDR3 DNA reads TGTGCCAGCAGTTTATTTCGACTAGCGGGAGGAGGGGGGACCCAGTACTTC. V is TRBV27 and J is TRBJ2-5; 13 bases line up with TRBD2. This CDR3 is 17 amino acids long. Germline V gives CDR1 MNHEY, CDR2 SMNVEV (reference sequence). J gave up 7 bases and V 1 base, and 9 bases lay outside the gene matches.

V usage is TRBV2 and J usage is TRBJ2-3; possible D gene TRBD1, 6 bases. V lost 4 bases and J lost 2, with 13 bases in between. Per germline, CDR1 SNHLY and CDR2 FYNNEI. The CDR3 consists of 15 residues. The CDR3 protein is CASSGGTYHTDTQYF. The DNA for the CDR3 is TGTGCCAGCAGTGGTGGGACATATCACACAGATACGCAGTATTTT.

This clone has only a few counts. V and J are TRBV15 and TRBJ1-5; D perhaps matches TRBD1 (6 bases). The CDR3 loop spans 14 amino acids. V was trimmed by 6 bases and J by 2 bases, leaving 11 bases between them. Germline loops: CDR1 LNHNV, CDR2 YYDKDF (reference sequence). Here the CDR3 DNA reads TGTGCCACCAGTGGGGGCAGAGGCAATCAGCCCCAGCATTTT. The encoded protein is CATSGGRGNQPQHF.

This chain links TRBV28 with TRBJ2-5; 8 bases match TRBD2. Germline CDR1 is MDHEN and CDR2 is SYDVKM. This CDR3 contains 16 residues. V lost 4 bases, J lost 3 bases, and 10 bases stayed unmatched. The CDR3 DNA is TGTGCCAGCAGTTCCCCGGGGACTAGGAGTGAAGAGACCCAGTACTTC. Translated: CASSSPGTRSEETQYF.

V is TRBV11-2 and J is TRBJ2-1; D is unresolved. V was clipped by 1 base and J by 1 base, with 5 bases between them. The CDR3 has 14 amino acids. Germline V gives CDR1 SGHAT, CDR2 FQNNGV. In DNA, the CDR3 is TGTGCCAGCAGCTTAGGGCGGTCCTACAATGAGCAGTTCTTC. Its translation: CASSLGRSYNEQFF.

The chain links TRBV6-1 to TRBJ2-2, with TRBD2 matching over 10 bases. The CDR3 spans 15 residues. The V gene end was trimmed by 4 bases and the J gene end by 2 bases; junction bases not matched to a gene: 1. The germline gives CDR1 MNHNS, CDR2 SASEGT. The CDR3 spells CASSGLAGNTGELFF. The CDR3 DNA follows: TGTGCCAGCAGTGGACTAGCGGGTAACACCGGGGAGCTGTTTTTT.

This clone has a handful of counts. This rearrangement joins TRBV27 to TRBJ2-7, with D possibly TRBD1 on 7 matching bases. CDR1 and CDR2 (germline): MNHEY, SMNVEV (reference sequence). The CDR3 has 15 residues. V shed 6 bases and J shed 4 bases, with 19 bases lying between them. CDR3 coding DNA: TGTGCCAGCAGCCCCGGATGGGACAGCGGGTACGAGCAGTACTTC. Translated, it gives CASSPGWDSGYEQYF.

The chain carries TRBV7-2 and TRBJ1-1; no reliable D call. The CDR3 has 15 amino acids. Deletions cut 4 bases from V and 4 bases from J, with 16 bases between. Germline V gene sequence: CDR1 SGHTA, CDR2 FQGNSA. DNA of the CDR3: TGTGCCAGCAGCTCCCGTCGGGGTAGGGTCACTGAAGCTTTCTTT. The encoded protein is CASSSRRGRVTEAFF.

This chain connects TRBV5-4 to TRBJ2-7; no clear D. This CDR3 is 13 amino acids long. Looked up from germline, CDR1 is SGHNT and CDR2 is YYREEE (reference sequence). V was pared by 2 bases and J by 7 bases, with 13 bases between. CDR3 nucleotides: TGTGCCAGCAGCTTCGAGGCTTTTTCGGAGCAGTACTTC. Translated: CASSFEAFSEQYF.

This clone occurred a few times. The J gene is TRBJ2-5, the V gene TRBV10-3, with 8 nucleotides matching TRBD1. The V and J ends lost 5 bases and 4 bases, in that order; junction bases with no gene match: 6. Germline loops: CDR1 ENHRY, CDR2 SYGVKD. The CDR3 loop spans 14 amino acids. In DNA form, the CDR3 reads TGTGCCATCAGTTTCGCAGGGGGCGGAGAGACCCAGTACTTC. Its protein product is CAISFAGGGETQYF.

This clone was recorded a few times. The rearrangement uses TRBV30 and TRBJ1-1, with D unresolved. Germline CDR1 and CDR2: GTSNPN and SVGIG (reference sequence). The CDR3 totals 12 residues. V was shortened by 7 bases and J by 1 base, with 10 bases between the two germline ends. The CDR3 DNA reads TGTGCCTCCGGGGTCCAGAACACTGAAGCTTTCTTT. Encoded protein: CASGVQNTEAFF.

This chain uses TRBV7-9 with TRBJ2-7; TRBD1 agrees at 11 bases. CDR1 is SEHNR and CDR2 is FQNEAQ in the germline V gene (reference sequence). V was clipped by 0 bases and J by 5 bases; unmatched bases: 3. The CDR3 is made up of 15 amino acids. Here the CDR3 DNA reads TGTGCCAGCAGCTTAGCCGGGACAGGGGGAAACGAGCAGTACTTC. Translating gives CASSLAGTGGNEQYF.

The sample holds a few counts of this clone. V is TRBV27 and J is TRBJ1-5; D call uncertain. Germline values: CDR1 MNHEY, CDR2 SMNVEV (reference sequence). Trimming removed 8 bases from V and 9 bases from J, with 17 bases in between. The CDR3 consists of 13 residues. The CDR3 DNA is TGTGCCAGCCGCGAGACTGTCGTCGGGCCCCAGCATTTT. Its translation is CASRETVVGPQHF.

The gene calls are TRBV29-1 and TRBJ2-7; tentatively, D is TRBD1 (6 bases). V was pared by 7 bases and J by 0 bases, with 16 bases between. The CDR3 contains 14 residues. Germline lookup yields CDR1 SQVTM and CDR2 ANQGSEA. In nucleotides, the CDR3 is TGCAGCGCCTCCGGGGTGACAGGCTCCTACGAGCAGTACTTC. This gives the protein CSASGVTGSYEQYF.

The rearrangement uses TRBV6-5 and TRBJ2-7; 7 bases are shared with TRBD1. Germline V gene lookup returns CDR1 MNHEY and CDR2 SVGAGI. V lost 4 bases, J lost 2 bases, and 5 bases stayed unmatched. The length of the CDR3 is 14 residues. The CDR3 here is CASSSGTVTYEQYF. For the CDR3, the DNA is TGTGCCAGCAGTTCTGGGACAGTGACCTACGAGCAGTACTTC.

This clone showed up just a few times. CDR3 bases: TGTGCCGCAGTAACAGGGATTGAGCAGTTCTTC. Translated: CAAVTGIEQFF. J is TRBJ2-1 and V is TRBV28, with D maybe TRBD1 (6 bases). CDR1 is MDHEN and CDR2 is SYDVKM in the germline V gene. The CDR3 runs to 11 residues. Trimming took off 11 bases at V and 9 bases at J, with 14 bases between the two ends.

V is TRBV4-1 and J is TRBJ1-2; TRBD1 matches at 10 bases. The CDR3 is 14 amino acids. Germline CDR1 MGHRA, CDR2 YSYEKL. V dropped 4 bases and J dropped 7; count of bases not matched to a gene: 6. CDR3 in amino acids: CASSRETGGLGYTF. Written as DNA, the CDR3 is TGCGCCAGCAGCCGGGAGACAGGGGGCCTTGGCTACACCTTC.

This clone has just one count. This chain connects TRBV5-4 to TRBJ2-7; possibly TRBD1 for D (6 bases). V lost 3 bases and J lost 7, with 11 bases in between. Looked up from germline, CDR1 is SGHNT and CDR2 is YYREEE (reference sequence). CDR3 length: 12 residues. CDR3 bases: TGTGCCAGCAGCTGGAACAGGGTTGAGCAGTACTTC. Translation: CASSWNRVEQYF.

The chain joins TRBV7-6 to TRBJ2-1; 7 bases agree with TRBD2. Germline V gene data show CDR1 as SGHVS and CDR2 as FNYEAQ. V trimming: 4 bases; J trimming: 3 bases; junction bases outside the gene matches: 9. The CDR3 sequence is 16 residues long. The CDR3 bases are TGTGCCAGCAGCTCCCAAGCGGGGACCCTCTACAATGAGCAGTTCTTC. Residues: CASSSQAGTLYNEQFF.

This clone was picked up one time. The rearrangement uses TRBV13 and TRBJ1-1, with D perhaps TRBD1 (5 bases). The germline gives CDR1 PRHDT, CDR2 FYEKMQ (reference sequence). This CDR3 comprises 17 residues. Trimming removed 6 bases at V and 4 bases at J, with 24 bases between. This CDR3 is CASSQLGTSGVGTEAFF. The CDR3 nucleotides read TGTGCCAGCAGTCAACTAGGGACGTCGGGGGTAGGCACTGAAGCTTTCTTT.

The J gene is TRBJ2-7, the V gene TRBV4-1, with 8 bases aligning to TRBD1. Germline trimming cut 2 bases from V and 1 base from J; bases unmatched to any gene: 4. The CDR3 totals 15 residues. Looked up from germline, CDR1 is MGHRA and CDR2 is YSYEKL. The DNA for the CDR3 is TGCGCCAGCAGCCAACCAGGACAGGGATCCTACGAGCAGTACTTC. This sequence encodes CASSQPGQGSYEQYF.

V gene TRBV19 combines with J gene TRBJ1-2; weak D call: TRBD1 (6 bases). The length of the CDR3 is 13 residues. Germline V gene data show CDR1 as LNHDA and CDR2 as SQIVND (reference sequence). V lost 3 bases and J 7 bases, leaving 12 bases between the germline ends. The CDR3 protein is CASSMVTGLGYTF. The CDR3 DNA is TGTGCCAGTAGTATGGTAACAGGGCTTGGCTACACCTTC. Full variable domain (remainder filled in from reference TRBV19 and TRBJ1-2): DGGITQSPKYLFRKEGQNVTLSCEQNLNHDAMYWYRQDPGQGLRLIYYSQIVNDFQKGDIAEGYSVSREKKESFPLTVTSAQKNPTAFYLCASSMVTGLGYTFGSGTRLTVV.

The rearrangement joins TRBV7-8 to TRBJ1-6; D is unresolved. This CDR3 spans 13 amino acids. The V gene's germline CDR1 is SGHVS and CDR2 FQNEAQ. The germline V and J ends were trimmed by 4 bases and 10 bases, with 11 bases remaining between them. The CDR3 region has the DNA TGTGCCAGCAGCTCAGACAATCTATCACCCCTCCACTTT. As protein: CASSSDNLSPLHF. Supplemented by reference TRBV7-8 and TRBJ1-6, the full variable domain reads GAGVSQSPRYKVAKRGQDVALRCDPISGHVSLFWYQQALGQGPEFLTYFQNEAQLDKSGLPSDRFFAERPEGSVSTLKIQRTQQEDSAVYLCASSSDNLSPLHFGNGTRLTVT.

This clone was counted a few times. This chain joins TRBV10-3 and TRBJ2-7; the D gene is possibly TRBD1 (6 bases). Germline CDR1 ENHRY, CDR2 SYGVKD. The V end was cut by 11 bases, the J end by 2 bases, with 22 bases between. The CDR3 loop spans 15 amino acids. The CDR3 region is CAARQDSSFTYEQYF. CDR3 nucleotides: TGTGCCGCCCGGCAGGACAGCTCCTTTACCTACGAGCAGTACTTC.

About this clone: At one end the junction does not follow the germline gene, possibly because of a read error. This chain connects TRBV7-9 to TRBJ2-1, with 10 bases fitting TRBD2. The CDR3 is 16 residues long. Germline loops: CDR1 SEHNR, CDR2 FQNEAQ (reference sequence). DNA of the CDR3: TGTTCCAGCAGCTTAGAAGCAGCGGGAGGGTACAATGAGCAGTTCTTC. It translates to CSSSLEAAGGYNEQFF.

This clone appeared a single time. The rearrangement uses TRBV28 and TRBJ2-2, with 7 bases identical to TRBD2. V was clipped by 3 bases and J by 6 bases; unmatched bases: 7. Germline CDR1 reads MDHEN; CDR2 reads SYDVKM. The CDR3 spans 15 residues. The CDR3 loop reads CASSLGRAVPGELFF. CDR3 nucleotide sequence: TGTGCCAGCAGTTTGGGGAGGGCCGTTCCCGGGGAGCTGTTTTTT.